What follows is one T cell receptor (beta chain) and its context. Assay: immunoSEQ multiplex PCR; the TCRdb copy retains only in-frame clones and omits some. The sample holds about 120,000 clones, approximately 94% seen once. These data originate in a study of siplizumab effects on memory and regulatory T cells. The CDR3 loop spans 12 amino acids. Germline CDR1 is SGDLS and CDR2 is YYNGEE. Trimming stripped 0 bases from V and 9 bases from J, with 6 bases between. Sequencing input: non-Treg CD4+ T cells sorted from blood. The clonotype comes from a human donor in good health. The V gene is TRBV9, the J gene TRBJ1-4; the D gene is possibly TRBD1 (5 bases). CDR3 sequence reads: CASSVAGQKLFF. For the CDR3, the DNA is TGTGCCAGCAGCGTAGCGGGACAAAAACTGTTTTTT. Complete variable domain (other parts from reference TRBV9 and TRBJ1-4): DSGVTQTPKHLITATGQRVTLRCSPRSGDLSVYWYQQSLDQGLQFLIQYYNGEERAKGNILERFSAQQFPDLHSELNLSSLELGDSALYFCASSVAGQKLFFGSGTQLSVL.